The present T cell receptor (beta chain) was sequenced within a study of shared clonotypes between healthy human individuals. At the level of the study: Three CD4 naive, three CD4 memory, two CD8 naive and one CD8 memory plate were used per donor. Broader study findings: What rarefaction showed was incomplete sorted-subset sequencing despite large depth.

This table comes from immunoSEQ multiplex PCR, and its TCRdb copy is limited to in-frame clones, with some not included. Among fewer than 400,000 clones listed, about 74% were seen once. Germline CDR1 SSHAT, CDR2 FNYEAQ (reference sequence). The CDR3 has 15 residues. With 5 bases clipped from V and 8 bases from J, the junction kept 5 bases outside the gene matches. A note on this clone: The antigen remains unidentified.

The chain uses TRBV7-7 and TRBJ2-1; 14 bases align to TRBD2. The specimen was memory CD4+ T cells sorted from blood. Regarding subset: CD45RA-negative fraction. This receptor was identified in a man aged 25-45 years in good health. The CDR3 DNA reads as TGTGCCAGCAGCCTGGGACTAGCGGGAGTCGATGAGCAGTTCTTC. This translates into CASSLGLAGVDEQFF. Looking up the rest from reference TRBV7-7 and TRBJ2-1 gives the full variable domain: GAGVSQSPRYKVTKRGQDVTLRCDPISSHATLYWYQQALGQGPEFLTYFNYEAQPDKSGLPSDRFSAERPEGSISTLTIQRTEQRDSAMYRCASSLGLAGVDEQFFGPGTRLTVL.